This entry lists 9 T cell receptor beta chains sequenced from one sample in a study of T cell repertoires in cytomegalovirus infection. TCRdb itself ran the reads through MiXCR, one entry per CDR3 protein. Here the sample spans approximately 990,000 distinct CDR3 sequences, about a third being singletons. No antigen has been assigned to these receptors. Sequenced material: cultured CD8+ T cells from PBMCs, taken from culture after CMV antigen stimulation. The source of these receptors is a human donor in good health (CMV status not recorded). Some clones in this sample may be carry-over from other donors' samples.

The CDR3 spells CASSFTGDQETQYF. The CDR3 DNA reads as TGTGCCAGCAGCTTTACGGGAGATCAAGAGACCCAGTACTTC. V usage is TRBV5-6 and J usage is TRBJ2-5; D may be TRBD2 (6 bases). V shed 2 bases and J shed 2 bases, with 10 bases lying between them. The germline gives CDR1 SGHDT, CDR2 YYEEEE. There are 14 residues in the CDR3.

This chain links TRBV12-5 with TRBJ2-5, with D unclear. The length of the CDR3 is 14 residues. V was cut by 2 bases and J by 4 bases, with 11 bases left in between. From germline, CDR1 is LGHNT and CDR2 FRNRAP. CDR3 amino acids: CASGLKGLPETQYF. The DNA of the CDR3 is TGTGCTAGTGGTTTGAAGGGCCTTCCAGAGACCCAGTACTTC.

This clonotype has only a few counts. The V gene is TRBV19, the J gene TRBJ2-2, with 10 bases fitting TRBD1. In germline, CDR1 is LNHDA, CDR2 SQIVND (reference sequence). This CDR3 has 15 residues. V was pared by 8 bases and J by 5 bases, with 8 bases of the junction left unmatched. The chain's CDR3 is CASEGQGLRTGELFF. Written as DNA, the CDR3 is TGTGCCAGTGAGGGACAGGGGTTAAGAACCGGGGAGCTGTTTTTT. Full variable domain (rest looked up from reference TRBV19 and TRBJ2-2): DGGITQSPKYLFRKEGQNVTLSCEQNLNHDAMYWYRQDPGQGLRLIYYSQIVNDFQKGDIAEGYSVSREKKESFPLTVTSAQKNPTAFYLCASEGQGLRTGELFFGEGSRLTVL.

This clonotype was detected a few times. This chain joins TRBV27 and TRBJ1-6; D gene uncertain. Between the trimmed V and J ends, which lost 0 bases and 7 bases, there was a span of 10 bases. The germline V gene has CDR1 MNHEY and CDR2 SMNVEV (reference sequence). The CDR3 totals 15 residues. The DNA of the CDR3 is TGTGCCAGCAGTTTATCGAGTGTGTCCAATTCACCCCTCCACTTT. It translates to CASSLSSVSNSPLHF.

This clonotype showed up just a few times. The gene calls are TRBV6-6 and TRBJ2-1; D unresolved. Germline V gene data show CDR1 as MNHNY and CDR2 as SVGAGI (reference sequence). The CDR3 length is 13 residues. V lost 8 bases and J 7 bases, leaving 15 bases between the germline ends. This CDR3 reads CASQDGPNNEQFF. CDR3 bases: TGTGCCAGCCAGGACGGGCCGAATAATGAGCAGTTCTTC.

This clonotype was seen only a few times. The chain uses TRBV7-2 and TRBJ2-3; 8 bases fit TRBD2. The CDR3 is 17 residues long. In germline, CDR1 is SGHTA, CDR2 FQGNSA. The J segment lost 3 bases and the V segment lost 3 bases, leaving 11 bases of the junction unmatched. CDR3 coding DNA: TGTGCCAGCAGCTTTGGGGCGGGGGGCGAACTGACAGATACGCAGTATTTT. As protein: CASSFGAGGELTDTQYF.

Note on this clonotype: A single base separates this from a much larger clone, so it may be a read error. The chain recombines TRBV7-6 with TRBJ1-1; no reliable D call. V lost 5 bases and J lost 3, with 10 bases in between. Germline CDR1 SGHVS, CDR2 FNYEAQ. The CDR3 consists of 13 residues. CDR3 amino acids: CASSDTEYTEAFF. The CDR3 region has the DNA TGTGCCAGCAGCGACACAGAGTACACTGAAGCTTTCTTT.

The sample holds many counts of this clonotype. This sequence joins TRBV7-2 and TRBJ2-2; possible D gene TRBD2, 7 bases. Deletions cut 5 bases from V and 0 bases from J, with 13 bases between. This CDR3 region has 16 residues. Germline V gives CDR1 SGHTA, CDR2 FQGNSA. CDR3 in amino acids: CASSLGRGSNTGELFF. DNA of the CDR3: TGTGCCAGCAGCCTAGGGAGGGGGTCGAACACCGGGGAGCTGTTTTTT.

This clonotype was counted between two and nine times. This sequence joins TRBV7-9 and TRBJ2-7, with D maybe TRBD1 (6 bases). The CDR3 has 14 residues. Germline values: CDR1 SEHNR, CDR2 FQNEAQ (reference sequence). V lost 4 bases, J lost 0 bases, and 10 bases lay in between. CDR3 loop: CASSSGQTSYEQYF. Here the CDR3 DNA reads TGTGCCAGCAGCTCCGGACAGACCTCCTACGAGCAGTACTTC.